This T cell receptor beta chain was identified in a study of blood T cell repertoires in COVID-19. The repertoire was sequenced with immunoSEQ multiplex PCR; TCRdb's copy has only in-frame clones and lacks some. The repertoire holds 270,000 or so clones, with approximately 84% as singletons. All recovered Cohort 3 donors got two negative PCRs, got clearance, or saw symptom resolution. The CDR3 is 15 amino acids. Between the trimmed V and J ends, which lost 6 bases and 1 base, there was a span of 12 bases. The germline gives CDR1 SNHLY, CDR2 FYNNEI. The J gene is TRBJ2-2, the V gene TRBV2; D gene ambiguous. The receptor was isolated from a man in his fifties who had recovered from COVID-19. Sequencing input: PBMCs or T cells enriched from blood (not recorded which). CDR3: CASSAQVGNTGELFF. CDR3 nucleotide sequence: TGTGCCAGCAGCGCGCAGGTTGGGAACACCGGGGAGCTGTTTTTT.